The rows below give T cell receptor beta chains drawn from one sample of a study of post-analysis software for immune sequencing data. TCRdb independently ran MiXCR on the PCR reads; one entry per CDR3 protein. This sample carries more than 500,000 distinct CDR3 sequences, around 34% of them seen once, and the ten largest clones take approximately 6%. Sequencing was performed on blood. These receptors were obtained from a girl aged 2-17 years with multiple sclerosis. CDR3s include the opening cysteine and the closing phenylalanine or tryptophan. D genes are given only for firm matches. Rows give clone size only sometimes, using once, few, many, or a class for an expanded clone.

>-|TRBV20-1|few|TRBJ1-1
TGCAGTGCTAGTACACGTTTACCGAACACTGAAGCTTTCTTT
CSASTRLPNTEAFF
>-|TRBV20-1|-|TRBJ2-1
TGCAGTGTTAGAGTTCCAGCGAGGGAACTTTCCTACAATGAGCAGTTCTTC
CSVRVPARELSYNEQFF
>-|TRBV20-1|-|TRBJ2-3
TGCAGTGCTCCCGCCCCTAGCGTTAACACAGATACGCAGTATTTT
CSAPAPSVNTDTQYF
>TRBD2|TRBV7-9|-|TRBJ2-7
TGTGCCAGCAGCTTAGCACTAGCGGGGGGCCTGCCCAGCTCCTACGAGCAGTACTTC
CASSLALAGGLPSSYEQYF
>TRBD1|TRBV5-1|few|TRBJ2-6
TGCGCCAGCAGCTCACTGCGGGACAGGAGTACTACTGGGGCCAACGTCCTGACTTTC
CASSSLRDRSTTGANVLTF
>-|TRBV5-1|-|TRBJ2-7
TGCGCCAGCAGCTCCTCCGGGGCCATAAACTACGAGCAGTACTTC
CASSSSGAINYEQYF
>TRBD2|TRBV20-1|few|TRBJ2-7
TGCAGTGCTCCTCCCCGGGGGGGCGGTTACGAGCAGTACTTC
CSAPPRGGGYEQYF
>-|TRBV29-1|few|TRBJ2-3
TGCAGCGTTGGCGGCCGGGCAAGCACAGATACGCAGTATTTT
CSVGGRASTDTQYF
>-|TRBV12-3/TRBV12-4|-|TRBJ2-1
TGTGCCAGCAGTTTAGGGGGGGCCAGGACCGATGAGCAGTTCTTC
CASSLGGARTDEQFF
>-|TRBV5-1|-|TRBJ1-1
TGCGCCAGCAGCTTCGAGCCGTCTCGGGCTTTCTTT
CASSFEPSRAFF
>-|TRBV5-6|many|TRBJ1-2
TGTGCCAGCAGGAGGGACTATGGCTACACCTTC
CASRRDYGYTF
>-|TRBV13|few|TRBJ2-7
TGTGCCAGCAGAGGCGACAGCTCCTACGAGCAGTACTTC
CASRGDSSYEQYF
>-|TRBV7-3|-|TRBJ2-1
TGTGCCAGCAGCCGCGTCCCTAAGGGGGGACTCTACAATGAGCAGTTCTTC
CASSRVPKGGLYNEQFF
>-|TRBV10-1|few|TRBJ2-1
TGCGCCAGCGGGCAGGGAAGGGATGAGCAGTTCTTC
CASGQGRDEQFF
>-|TRBV29-1|-|TRBJ1-2
TGCAGCGTTGATTTTAGATGGGCGGGAAGCGGGTCGGACTATGGCTACACCTTC
CSVDFRWAGSGSDYGYTF
>-|TRBV6-6|many|TRBJ2-5
TGTGCCAGCAGTTATCGAGAGACCCAGTACTTC
CASSYRETQYF
>-|TRBV7-2|few|TRBJ1-4
TGTGCCAGCAGCACTAGGGGGGCTTCTAATGAAAAACTGTTTTTT
CASSTRGASNEKLFF
>-|TRBV6-1|few|TRBJ2-5
TGTGCCAGCAGTGAGAGGGGCGGAGGGATTCAGAAGACCCAGTACTTC
CASSERGGGIQKTQYF
>-|TRBV12-3/TRBV12-4|-|TRBJ1-2
TGTGCCAGCAGTCGGGAAAATGGCTACACCTTC
CASSRENGYTF
>TRBD1|TRBV20-1|-|TRBJ2-7
TGCAGTGCTAGGAGGCAGGGGGCCTACGAGCAGTACTTC
CSARRQGAYEQYF
>-|TRBV20-1|-|TRBJ1-6
TGCAGTGCTAGAGGTCCAAGTACTTTCAATTCACCCCTCCACTTT
CSARGPSTFNSPLHF
>-|TRBV13|-|TRBJ1-2
TGTGCCAGCAGCTTAGATGCAATACCTAACTATGGCTACACCTTC
CASSLDAIPNYGYTF
>TRBD2|TRBV4-3|once|TRBJ2-2
TGCGCCAGCAGCCAGGACGATAGCGGGAGGGCCGGTGGCGGGGAGCTGTTTTTT
CASSQDDSGRAGGGELFF
>-|TRBV5-1|-|TRBJ2-2
TGCGCCAGCAGCTTGGCCGAAATCACCGGGGAGCTGTTTTTT
CASSLAEITGELFF
>TRBD1|TRBV18|-|TRBJ1-6
TGTGCCAGCTCCCATACCGACAGGGAGAGCTCCTATAATTCACCCCTCCACTTT
CASSHTDRESSYNSPLHF
>-|TRBV12-3/TRBV12-4|-|TRBJ2-4
TGTGCCAGCAGTTTGACCGCTGAAAACATTCAGTACTTC
CASSLTAENIQYF
>-|TRBV6-6|few|TRBJ2-3
TGTGCCAGCAGTTACGGTTGGGGGAACACAGATACGCAGTATTTT
CASSYGWGNTDTQYF
>TRBD2|TRBV18|-|TRBJ2-3
TGTGCCAGCTCACCCGAGAGACCTAGCGGCTTCTCAGATACGCAGTATTTT
CASSPERPSGFSDTQYF
>-|TRBV5-8|-|TRBJ1-2
TGTGCCAGCAGCTCTCAGGCGTTTGGCTACACCTTC
CASSSQAFGYTF